What follows are 8 T cell receptor beta chains derived from one specimen sequenced in a study of shared T cell receptors in the human thymus. TCRdb keeps only in-frame clones here, not all; method: immunoSEQ multiplex PCR. The profile shows hundreds of thousands of clones, around 87% of them singletons. These data were also filed under a second study, of human thymus T cells.

Input material: thymocytes. The origin of the receptors is a boy less than two years old with a congenital heart defect.

The J gene is TRBJ2-1, the V gene TRBV5-4, with D unresolved. The CDR3 spans 11 residues. From germline, CDR1 is SGHNT and CDR2 YYREEE (reference sequence). Deletions cut 0 bases from V and 7 bases from J, with 2 bases between. Written as DNA, the CDR3 is TGTGCCAGCAGCTTGGCGAATGAGCAGTTCTTC. Encoded protein: CASSLANEQFF.

This clone was seen only once. The chain is built from TRBV27 and TRBJ1-2, with 10 bases that match TRBD1. J was trimmed by 8 bases and V by 2 bases; bases with no gene match: 5. The germline gives CDR1 MNHEY, CDR2 SMNVEV (reference sequence). This CDR3 has 14 residues. CDR3 in amino acids: CASSLDRGRLGYTF. CDR3 bases: TGTGCCAGCAGTTTAGACAGGGGGCGATTAGGCTACACCTTC.

The V gene is TRBV12-5, the J gene TRBJ2-1; maybe TRBD1 (8 bases). The length of the CDR3 is 15 residues. Germline CDR1 reads LGHNT; CDR2 reads FRNRAP. V was pared by 3 bases and J by 8 bases, with 17 bases between. The CDR3 loop is CASGFKQGGFDEQFF. In DNA, the CDR3 is TGTGCTAGTGGTTTCAAACAGGGGGGGTTCGATGAGCAGTTCTTC.

The chain has TRBV4-1 and TRBJ2-2; 10 bases agree with TRBD2. CDR1 is MGHRA and CDR2 is YSYEKL in the germline V gene. V shed 0 bases and J 6 bases; nucleotides not matched to a gene: 7. The CDR3 covers 17 residues. The CDR3 loop is CASSQDRTSGRAGELFF. In nucleotides, the CDR3 is TGCGCCAGCAGCCAAGATCGGACTAGCGGAAGGGCCGGGGAGCTGTTTTTT.

The rearrangement uses TRBV2 and TRBJ2-7; D uncertain. V shed 2 bases and J shed 5 bases, with 16 bases lying between them. From germline, CDR1 is SNHLY and CDR2 FYNNEI. This CDR3 is built from 15 residues. The CDR3 is CASSELGSPRHEQYF. As DNA, the CDR3 is TGTGCCAGCAGTGAACTAGGATCCCCTCGGCACGAGCAGTACTTC.

The rearrangement links TRBV14 to TRBJ2-3; TRBD2 agrees at 15 bases. The CDR3 is made up of 18 amino acids. Trimming cost V 0 bases and J 13 bases; bases outside gene matches: 14. Germline assignment: CDR1 SGHDN and CDR2 FVKESK. The CDR3 nucleotides read TGTGCCAGCAGCCAAGAACCGGGACTAGCGGGGGGAACCCTCGGGGAGTATTTT. Translated: CASSQEPGLAGGTLGEYF.

The chain uses TRBV14 and TRBJ2-3; D perhaps matches TRBD2 (6 bases). Germline CDR1 SGHDN, CDR2 FVKESK. V was clipped by 0 bases and J by 3 bases, with 10 bases between them. This CDR3 is 15 amino acids long. The CDR3 is CASSQDREETDTQYF. The CDR3 DNA sequence: TGTGCCAGCAGCCAAGACAGGGAGGAGACAGATACGCAGTATTTT.

This chain connects TRBV5-1 to TRBJ1-2; D perhaps matches TRBD1 (6 bases). This CDR3 spans 16 amino acids. The V and J ends lost 4 bases and 5 bases respectively, with 21 bases between them. Germline values: CDR1 SGHRS, CDR2 YFSETQ. CDR3 nucleotide sequence: TGCGCCAGCAGCATGGCCGGGACACCCTTTGGGTATGGCTACACCTTC. Encoded protein: CASSMAGTPFGYGYTF. Combining the CDR3 with reference TRBV5-1 and TRBJ1-2 gives the whole variable domain KAGVTQTPRYLIKTRGQQVTLSCSPISGHRSVSWYQQTPGQGLQFLFEYFSETQRNKGNFPGRFSGRQFSNSRSEMNVSTLELGDSALYLCASSMAGTPFGYGYTFGSGTRLTVV.